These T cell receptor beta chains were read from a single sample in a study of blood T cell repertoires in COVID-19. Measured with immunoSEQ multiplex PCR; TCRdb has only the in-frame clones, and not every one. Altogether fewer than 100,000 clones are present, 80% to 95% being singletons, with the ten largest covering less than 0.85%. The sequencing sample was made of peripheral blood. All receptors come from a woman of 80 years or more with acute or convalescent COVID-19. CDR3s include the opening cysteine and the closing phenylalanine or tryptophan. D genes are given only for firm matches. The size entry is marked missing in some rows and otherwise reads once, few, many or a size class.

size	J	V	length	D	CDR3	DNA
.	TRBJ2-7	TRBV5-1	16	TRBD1	CASSLVSGTGYYEQYF	TGCGCCAGCAGCTTGGTATCAGGGACAGGGTACTACGAGCAGTACTTC
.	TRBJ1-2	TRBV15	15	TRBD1	CATSRDLQGFDGYTF	TGTGCCACCAGCAGAGATCTACAGGGGTTCGATGGCTACACCTTC
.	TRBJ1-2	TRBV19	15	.	CASSTFTGLGYGYTF	TGTGCCAGTAGTACCTTTACAGGGCTTGGCTATGGCTACACCTTC
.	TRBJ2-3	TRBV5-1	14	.	CASSLGQVTDTQYF	TGCGCCAGCAGCTTGGGACAGGTCACAGATACGCAGTATTTT
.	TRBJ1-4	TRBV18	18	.	CASSPLPPGDATNEKLFF	TGTGCCAGCTCACCCCTTCCACCAGGGGATGCAACTAATGAAAAACTGTTTTTT
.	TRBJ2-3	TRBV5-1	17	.	CASSLETPLLPTDTQYF	TGCGCCAGCAGCTTGGAGACTCCCCTCCTACCCACAGATACGCAGTATTTT
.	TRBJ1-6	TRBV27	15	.	CASSFQPRGNSPLHF	TGTGCCAGCAGTTTTCAGCCGCGGGGAAATTCACCCCTCCACTTT
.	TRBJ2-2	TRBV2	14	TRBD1	CASLTGPNTGELFF	TGTGCCAGCTTGACAGGGCCGAACACCGGGGAGCTGTTTTTT
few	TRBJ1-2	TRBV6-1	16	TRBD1	CASSEALAGTGNGYTF	TGTGCCAGCAGTGAAGCTCTGGCCGGGACAGGGAATGGCTACACCTTC
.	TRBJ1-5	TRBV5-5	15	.	CASSLNSPNNQPQHF	TGTGCCAGCAGCTTGAACAGCCCTAACAATCAGCCCCAGCATTTT
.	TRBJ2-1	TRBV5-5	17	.	CASSLSPSLQGGNEQFF	TGTGCCAGCAGCCTTTCTCCAAGCTTGCAGGGAGGAAATGAGCAGTTCTTC
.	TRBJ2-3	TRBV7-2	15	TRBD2	CASSSRGGNRDTQYF	TGTGCCAGCAGCTCGCGGGGGGGCAACCGAGATACGCAGTATTTT
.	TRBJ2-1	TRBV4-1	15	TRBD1	CASSQIGQDNNEQFF	TGCGCCAGCAGCCAGATCGGACAGGACAACAATGAGCAGTTCTTC
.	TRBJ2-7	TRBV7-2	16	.	CASSLVIGLGASEQYF	TGTGCCAGCAGCTTAGTTATTGGGCTGGGGGCGAGCGAGCAGTACTTC
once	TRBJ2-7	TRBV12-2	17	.	CASRLGETSGSSYEQYF	TGTGCAAGTCGCTTAGGGGAAACTAGCGGGAGCTCCTACGAGCAGTACTTC
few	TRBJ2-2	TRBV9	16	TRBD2	CASSPRLAGVSGELFF	TGTGCCAGCAGCCCCCGACTAGCGGGAGTGTCCGGGGAGCTGTTTTTT
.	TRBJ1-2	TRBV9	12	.	CASSVVPGYYTF	TGTGCCAGCAGCGTAGTCCCAGGGTACTACACCTTC
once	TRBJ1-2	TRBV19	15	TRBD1	CASSTRQGLDYGYTF	TGTGCCAGTAGTACCAGACAGGGACTCGACTATGGCTACACCTTC
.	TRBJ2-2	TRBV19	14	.	CASSTQGNTGELFF	TGTGCCAGTAGTACTCAGGGGAACACCGGGGAGCTGTTTTTT
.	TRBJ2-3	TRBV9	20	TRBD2	CASSVATMGGRALGTDTQYF	TGTGCCAGCAGCGTAGCTACAATGGGCGGGAGGGCCCTCGGCACAGATACGCAGTATTTT
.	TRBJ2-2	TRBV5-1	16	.	CASSYLSGSDPGELFF	TGCGCCAGCAGCTACCTGAGCGGATCCGACCCCGGGGAGCTGTTTTTT
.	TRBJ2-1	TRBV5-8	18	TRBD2	CASSPGTSGRTGGNEQFF	TGTGCCAGCAGTCCCGGGACTAGCGGGAGAACTGGGGGCAATGAGCAGTTCTTC
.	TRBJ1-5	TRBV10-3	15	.	CAISATAPGNQPQHF	TGTGCCATCAGTGCGACAGCTCCGGGCAATCAGCCCCAGCATTTT
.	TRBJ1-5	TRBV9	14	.	CASSQRGDNQPQHF	TGTGCCAGCAGCCAGCGGGGAGACAATCAGCCCCAGCATTTT
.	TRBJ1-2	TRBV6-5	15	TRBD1	CASKDRGELNYGYTF	TGTGCCAGCAAGGACAGGGGGGAGCTCAACTATGGCTACACCTTC
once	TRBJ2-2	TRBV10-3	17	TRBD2	CAISESTSGVTTGELFF	TGTGCCATCAGTGAGTCGACTAGCGGGGTGACCACCGGGGAGCTGTTTTTT
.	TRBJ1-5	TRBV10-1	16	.	CASRPRGEEAHQPQHF	TGCGCCAGCAGACCCCGGGGGGAAGAGGCACATCAGCCCCAGCATTTT
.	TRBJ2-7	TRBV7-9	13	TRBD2	CASSLAGAYEQYF	TGTGCCAGCTCTCTAGCGGGGGCCTACGAGCAGTACTTC
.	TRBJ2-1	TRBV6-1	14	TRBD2	CASSLAGGPGEQFF	TGTGCCAGCAGCCTAGCGGGGGGGCCTGGTGAGCAGTTCTTC
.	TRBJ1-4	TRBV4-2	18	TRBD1	CASSQTGQGRATNEKLFF	TGTGCCAGCAGCCAAACAGGACAGGGGCGTGCAACTAATGAAAAACTGTTTTTT
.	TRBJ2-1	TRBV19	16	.	CASSIRGTGPYNEQFF	TGTGCCAGTAGTATTCGAGGGACTGGCCCCTACAATGAGCAGTTCTTC
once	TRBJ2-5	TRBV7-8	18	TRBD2	CASSPRVLAGTSSETQYF	TGTGCCAGCAGTCCTAGGGTTCTAGCGGGGACGTCATCTGAGACCCAGTACTTC
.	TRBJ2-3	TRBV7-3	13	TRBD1	CASSSPGGDTQYF	TGTGCCAGCAGTTCCCCAGGGGGAGATACGCAGTATTTT
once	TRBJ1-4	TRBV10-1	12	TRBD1	CANGTDDEKLFF	TGCGCCAACGGGACAGATGACGAAAAACTGTTTTTT
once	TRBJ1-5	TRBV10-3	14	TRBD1	CATSGTGEFQPQHF	TGTGCCACCTCCGGGACAGGGGAGTTCCAGCCCCAGCATTTT
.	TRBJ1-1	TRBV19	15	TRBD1	CASSSRQGALTEAFF	TGTGCCAGTAGTTCAAGACAGGGGGCGCTTACTGAAGCTTTCTTT
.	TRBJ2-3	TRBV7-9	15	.	CASSLEGTSTDTQYF	TGTGCCAGCAGCTTAGAAGGGACTAGCACAGATACGCAGTATTTT
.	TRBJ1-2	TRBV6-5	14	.	CASSRTRRNYGYTF	TGTGCCAGCAGTCGGACAAGAAGAAACTATGGCTACACCTTC
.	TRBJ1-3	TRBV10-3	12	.	CATGPSGNTIYF	TGTGCCACCGGTCCCTCTGGAAACACCATATATTTT
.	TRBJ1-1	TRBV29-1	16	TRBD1	CSASQGARLMNTEAFF	TGCAGCGCATCACAGGGGGCACGGCTAATGAACACTGAAGCTTTCTTT
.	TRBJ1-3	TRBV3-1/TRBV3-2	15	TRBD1	CASSQGGDRVNTIYF	TGTGCCAGCAGCCAAGGAGGGGACAGGGTGAACACCATATATTTT
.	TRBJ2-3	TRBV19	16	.	CASSIGTGLGTDTQYF	TGTGCCAGTAGTATAGGGACCGGACTCGGCACAGATACGCAGTATTTT
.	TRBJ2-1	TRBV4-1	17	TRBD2	CASSQGLAGAEYNEQFF	TGCGCCAGCAGCCAGGGGCTAGCGGGGGCGGAGTACAATGAGCAGTTCTTC
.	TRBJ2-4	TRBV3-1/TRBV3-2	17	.	CASSQGAEHPFKNIQYF	TGTGCCAGCAGCCAAGGGGCCGAGCACCCCTTCAAAAACATTCAGTACTTC
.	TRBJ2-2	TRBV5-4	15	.	CASSLSTSLTGELFF	TGTGCCAGCAGCTTGTCTACTAGTCTAACCGGGGAGCTGTTTTTT
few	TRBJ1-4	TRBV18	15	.	CASSPPWVGDEKLFF	TGTGCCAGCTCACCACCGTGGGTCGGAGATGAAAAACTGTTTTTT